The T cell receptor (beta chain) described here comes from a study of T cells in Graves' hyperthyroidism and ophthalmopathy. In the study overall: Initial diagnosis, before any treatment, was when peripheral blood was collected.

Stable Graves' hyperthyroidism meant no ophthalmopathy progression within 18 months. Patients aged 18 to 65 had newly diagnosed hyperthyroidism of under 2 months' duration. The CDR3 regions of TCR beta were amplified from RNA transcripts. HTBI primers were used for first-round RT-PCR of the TCR CDR3. TCRdb re-called the multiplex PCR reads with MiXCR, one entry per CDR3 protein. The data hold about 290,000 distinct CDR3 sequences, with roughly an eighth observed a single time. Study results and caveats: In the blood, most expanded thyroid clonotypes above 0.001 appeared as well.

The CDR3 spans 17 residues. Per germline, CDR1 MNHNS and CDR2 SASEGT. Trimming pared 2 bases from V and 5 bases from J, leaving 20 bases between. With regard to this clonotype: Its specificity is not known.

The genes are TRBV6-1 and TRBJ2-3; D perhaps matches TRBD2 (6 bases). The sequence derives from a woman in her thirties or forties with Graves' hyperthyroidism. Sequenced material: blood. CDR3 in DNA: TGTGCCAGCAGTGAATATTTGGCCGCTCGGCGGGGAGATACGCAGTATTTT. Its translation: CASSEYLAARRGDTQYF.